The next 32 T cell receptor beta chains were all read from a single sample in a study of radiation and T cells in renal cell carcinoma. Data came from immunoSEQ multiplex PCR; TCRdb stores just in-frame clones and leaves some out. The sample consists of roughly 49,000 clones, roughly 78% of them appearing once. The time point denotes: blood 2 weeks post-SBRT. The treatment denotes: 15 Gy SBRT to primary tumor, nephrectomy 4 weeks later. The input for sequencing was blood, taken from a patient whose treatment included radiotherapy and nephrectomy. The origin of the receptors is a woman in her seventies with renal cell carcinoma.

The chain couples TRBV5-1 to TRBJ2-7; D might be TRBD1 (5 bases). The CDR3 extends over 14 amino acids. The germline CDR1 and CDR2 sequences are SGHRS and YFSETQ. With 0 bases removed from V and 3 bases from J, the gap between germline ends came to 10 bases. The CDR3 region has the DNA TGCGCCAGCAGCTTGGGCCACCAGGGCTACGAGCAGTACTTC. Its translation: CASSLGHQGYEQYF.

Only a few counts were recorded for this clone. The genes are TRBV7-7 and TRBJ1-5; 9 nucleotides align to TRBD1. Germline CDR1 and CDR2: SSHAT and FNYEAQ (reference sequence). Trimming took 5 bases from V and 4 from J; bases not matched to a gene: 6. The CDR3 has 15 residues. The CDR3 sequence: CASSARDRENQPQHF. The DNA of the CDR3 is TGTGCCAGCAGCGCCCGGGACAGGGAAAATCAGCCCCAGCATTTT.

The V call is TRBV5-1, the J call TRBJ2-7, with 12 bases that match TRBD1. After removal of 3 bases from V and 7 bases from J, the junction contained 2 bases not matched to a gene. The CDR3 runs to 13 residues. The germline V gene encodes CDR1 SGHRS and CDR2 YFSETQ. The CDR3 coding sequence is TGCGCCAGCAGCTGGGACAGGGGGCTTGAGCAGTACTTC. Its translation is CASSWDRGLEQYF.

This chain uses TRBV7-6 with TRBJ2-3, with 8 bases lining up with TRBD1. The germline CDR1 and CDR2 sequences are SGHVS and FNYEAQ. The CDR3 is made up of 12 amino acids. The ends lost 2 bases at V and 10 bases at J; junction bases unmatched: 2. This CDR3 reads CASSLMDRAQYF. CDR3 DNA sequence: TGTGCCAGCAGCTTAATGGACAGGGCGCAGTATTTT.

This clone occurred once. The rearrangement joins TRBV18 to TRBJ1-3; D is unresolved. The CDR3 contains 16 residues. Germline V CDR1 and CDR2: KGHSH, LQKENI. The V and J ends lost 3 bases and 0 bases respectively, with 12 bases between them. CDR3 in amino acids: CASSPRTVISGNTIYF. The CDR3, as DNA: TGTGCCAGCTCACCGAGGACGGTGATCTCTGGAAACACCATATATTTT.

CDR3 DNA: TGTGCCAGCAGCCAAGCACGCAGGGGTGGTAGGTACGAGCAGTACTTC. Its protein product is CASSQARRGGRYEQYF. The chain uses TRBV4-2 and TRBJ2-7; possibly TRBD1 for D (6 bases). V was trimmed by 1 base and J by 4 bases, leaving 17 bases between them. The V gene's germline CDR1 is LGHNA and CDR2 YNFKEQ. The CDR3 runs to 16 residues.

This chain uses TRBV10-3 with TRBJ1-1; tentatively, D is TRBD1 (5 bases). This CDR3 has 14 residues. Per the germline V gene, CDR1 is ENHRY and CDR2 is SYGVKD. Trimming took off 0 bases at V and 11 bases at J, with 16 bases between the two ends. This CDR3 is CAISESVGVKGAFF. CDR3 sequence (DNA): TGTGCCATCAGTGAGTCAGTAGGGGTTAAAGGGGCTTTCTTT.

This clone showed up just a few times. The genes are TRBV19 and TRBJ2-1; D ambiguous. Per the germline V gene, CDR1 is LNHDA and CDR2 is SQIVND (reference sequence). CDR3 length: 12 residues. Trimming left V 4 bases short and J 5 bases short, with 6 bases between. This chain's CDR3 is CASSTVDNEQFF. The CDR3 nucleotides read TGTGCCAGTAGTACCGTTGACAATGAGCAGTTCTTC.

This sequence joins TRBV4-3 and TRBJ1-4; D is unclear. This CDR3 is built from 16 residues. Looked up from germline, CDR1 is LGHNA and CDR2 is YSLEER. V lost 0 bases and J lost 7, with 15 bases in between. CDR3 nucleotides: TGCGCCAGCAGCCAAGATCCCGATCGCATAGGTGAAAAACTGTTTTTT. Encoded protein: CASSQDPDRIGEKLFF.

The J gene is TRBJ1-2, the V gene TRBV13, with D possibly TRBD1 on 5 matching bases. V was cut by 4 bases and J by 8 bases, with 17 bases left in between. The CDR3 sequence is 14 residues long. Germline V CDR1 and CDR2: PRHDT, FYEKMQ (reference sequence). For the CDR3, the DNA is TGTGCCAGCAGCTCACCGGGACTCACACTCGGCTACACCTTC. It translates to CASSSPGLTLGYTF.

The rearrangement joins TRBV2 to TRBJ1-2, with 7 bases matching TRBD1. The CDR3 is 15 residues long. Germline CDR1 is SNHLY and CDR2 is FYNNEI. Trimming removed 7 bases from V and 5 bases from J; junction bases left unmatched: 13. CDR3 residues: CASNPAGTVPYGYTF. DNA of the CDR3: TGTGCCAGCAACCCCGCCGGGACAGTTCCTTATGGCTACACCTTC.

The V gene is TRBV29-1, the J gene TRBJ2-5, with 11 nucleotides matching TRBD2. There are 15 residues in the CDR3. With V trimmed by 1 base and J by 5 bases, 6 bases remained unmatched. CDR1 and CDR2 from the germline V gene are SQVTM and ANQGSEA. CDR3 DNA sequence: TGCAGCGTTGAAGGCGCTAGCGGGGGGCGGGAGACCCAGTACTTC. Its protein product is CSVEGASGGRETQYF.

The DNA for the CDR3 is TGTGCCAGTAGTGCCGGGACTAGCGGGTTCAAAGGCACAGATACGCAGTATTTT. Protein sequence: CASSAGTSGFKGTDTQYF. The gene calls are TRBV19 and TRBJ2-3; TRBD2 agrees at 12 bases. This CDR3 region has 18 residues. In germline, CDR1 is LNHDA, CDR2 SQIVND (reference sequence). The J segment lost 1 base and the V segment lost 5 bases, leaving 10 bases of the junction unmatched. The variable domain in full, with the rest retrieved from reference TRBV19 and TRBJ2-3, is DGGITQSPKYLFRKEGQNVTLSCEQNLNHDAMYWYRQDPGQGLRLIYYSQIVNDFQKGDIAEGYSVSREKKESFPLTVTSAQKNPTAFYLCASSAGTSGFKGTDTQYFGPGTRLTVL.

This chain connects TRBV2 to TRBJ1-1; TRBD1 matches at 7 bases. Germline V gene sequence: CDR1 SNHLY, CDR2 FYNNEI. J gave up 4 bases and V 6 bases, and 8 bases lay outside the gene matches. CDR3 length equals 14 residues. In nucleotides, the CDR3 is TGTGCCAGCAGCGGTTTGGAGGGGGCCACTGAAGCTTTCTTT. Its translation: CASSGLEGATEAFF.

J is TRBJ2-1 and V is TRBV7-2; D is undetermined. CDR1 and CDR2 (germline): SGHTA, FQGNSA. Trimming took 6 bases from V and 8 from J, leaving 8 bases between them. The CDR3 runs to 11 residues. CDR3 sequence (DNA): TGTGCCAGCAGTCCGAGGCATGAGCAGTTCTTC. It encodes CASSPRHEQFF.

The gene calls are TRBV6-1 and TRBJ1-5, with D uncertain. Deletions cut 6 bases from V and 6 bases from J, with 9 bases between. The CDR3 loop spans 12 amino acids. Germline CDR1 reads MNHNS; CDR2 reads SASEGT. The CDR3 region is CASRLWGQPQHF. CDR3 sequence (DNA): TGTGCCAGCAGGTTATGGGGTCAGCCCCAGCATTTT.

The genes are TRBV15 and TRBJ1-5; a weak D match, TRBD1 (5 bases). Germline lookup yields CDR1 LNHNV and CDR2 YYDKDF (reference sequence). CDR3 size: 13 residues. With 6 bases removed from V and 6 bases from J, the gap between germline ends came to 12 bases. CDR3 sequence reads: CATRGVEGQPQHF. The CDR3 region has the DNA TGTGCCACCAGGGGGGTAGAGGGTCAGCCCCAGCATTTT.

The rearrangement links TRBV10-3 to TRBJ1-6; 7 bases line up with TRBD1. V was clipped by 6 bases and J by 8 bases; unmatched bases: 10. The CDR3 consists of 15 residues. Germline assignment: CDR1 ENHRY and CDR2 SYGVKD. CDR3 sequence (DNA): TGTGCCATCAGGGGTGAAACAGGGGTCGATTCACCCCTCCACTTT. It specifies CAIRGETGVDSPLHF.

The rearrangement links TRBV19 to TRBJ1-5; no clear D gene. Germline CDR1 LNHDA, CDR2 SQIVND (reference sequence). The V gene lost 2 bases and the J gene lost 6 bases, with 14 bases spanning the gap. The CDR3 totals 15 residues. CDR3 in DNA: TGTGCCAGTAGTATACTTGGAGGTGCAGGTCAGCCCCAGCATTTT. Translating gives CASSILGGAGQPQHF.

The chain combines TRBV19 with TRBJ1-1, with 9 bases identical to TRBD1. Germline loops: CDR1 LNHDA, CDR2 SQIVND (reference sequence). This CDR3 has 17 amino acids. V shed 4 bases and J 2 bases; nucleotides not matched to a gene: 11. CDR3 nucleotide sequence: TGTGCCAGTAGTAAAATCCCGGGACAGGGCGGAAACACTGAAGCTTTCTTT. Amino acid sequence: CASSKIPGQGGNTEAFF.

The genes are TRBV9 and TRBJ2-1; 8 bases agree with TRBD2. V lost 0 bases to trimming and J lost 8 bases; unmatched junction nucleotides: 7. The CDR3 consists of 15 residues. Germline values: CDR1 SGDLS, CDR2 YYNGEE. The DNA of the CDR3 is TGTGCCAGCAGCGTAGGAAGGGGACTAGTTGATGAGCAGTTCTTC. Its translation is CASSVGRGLVDEQFF.

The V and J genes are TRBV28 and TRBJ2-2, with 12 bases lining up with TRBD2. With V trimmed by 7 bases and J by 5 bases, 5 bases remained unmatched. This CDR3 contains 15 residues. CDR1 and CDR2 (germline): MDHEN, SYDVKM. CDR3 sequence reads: CASTPGTSGTGELFF. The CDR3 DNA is TGTGCCAGCACCCCCGGGACTAGCGGGACCGGGGAGCTGTTTTTT. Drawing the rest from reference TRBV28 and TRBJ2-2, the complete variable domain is DVKVTQSSRYLVKRTGEKVFLECVQDMDHENMFWYRQDPGLGLRLIYFSYDVKMKEKGDIPEGYSVSREKKERFSLILESASTNQTSMYLCASTPGTSGTGELFFGEGSRLTVL.

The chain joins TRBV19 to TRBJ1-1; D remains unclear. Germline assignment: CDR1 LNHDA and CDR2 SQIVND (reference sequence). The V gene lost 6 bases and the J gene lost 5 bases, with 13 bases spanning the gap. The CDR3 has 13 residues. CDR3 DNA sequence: TGTGCCAGTAGCCTCGACCCGCGGACTGAAGCTTTCTTT. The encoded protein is CASSLDPRTEAFF.

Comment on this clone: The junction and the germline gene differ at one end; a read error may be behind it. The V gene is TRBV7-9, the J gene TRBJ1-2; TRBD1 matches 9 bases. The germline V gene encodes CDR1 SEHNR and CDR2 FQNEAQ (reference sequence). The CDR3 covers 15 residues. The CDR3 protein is CASSSGDRAGSGYTF. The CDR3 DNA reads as TGTGCAAGCAGCTCTGGGGACAGGGCGGGCAGTGGCTACACCTTC.

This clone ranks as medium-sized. CDR3 bases: TGTGCCAGCTCACCCGGGACAGGGGGCTCAGATACGCAGTATTTT. It translates to CASSPGTGGSDTQYF. The chain couples TRBV18 to TRBJ2-3; TRBD1 matches 12 bases. With V trimmed by 3 bases and J by 4 bases, 2 bases remained unmatched. This CDR3 has 15 amino acids. Germline lookup yields CDR1 KGHSH and CDR2 LQKENI.

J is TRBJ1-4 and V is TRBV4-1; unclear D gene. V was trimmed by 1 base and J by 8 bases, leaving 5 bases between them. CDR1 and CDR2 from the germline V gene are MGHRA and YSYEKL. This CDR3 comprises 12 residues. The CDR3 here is CASSQVEEKLFF. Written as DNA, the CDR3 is TGCGCCAGCAGCCAAGTTGAGGAAAAACTGTTTTTT.

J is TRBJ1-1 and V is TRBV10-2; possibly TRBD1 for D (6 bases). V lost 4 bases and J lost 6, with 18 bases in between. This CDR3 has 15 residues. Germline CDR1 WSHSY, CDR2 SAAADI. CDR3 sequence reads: CASSGGDTPRPEAFF. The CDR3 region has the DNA TGCGCCAGCAGTGGAGGGGACACACCCAGGCCTGAAGCTTTCTTT.

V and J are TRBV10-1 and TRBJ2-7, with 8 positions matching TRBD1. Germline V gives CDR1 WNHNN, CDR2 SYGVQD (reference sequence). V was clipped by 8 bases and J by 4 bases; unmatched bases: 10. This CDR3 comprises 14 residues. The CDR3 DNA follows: TGCGCCAGCTCGGCGGACAGGGCGGATTACGAGCAGTACTTC. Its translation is CASSADRADYEQYF.

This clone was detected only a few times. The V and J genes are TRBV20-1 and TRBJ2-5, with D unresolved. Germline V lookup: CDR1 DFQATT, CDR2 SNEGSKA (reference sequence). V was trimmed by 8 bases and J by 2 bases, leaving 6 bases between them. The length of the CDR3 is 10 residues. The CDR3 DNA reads TGCAGTACCAGGCAAGAGACCCAGTACTTC. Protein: CSTRQETQYF.

The CDR3 loop reads CASSQSGANVLTF. For the CDR3, the DNA is TGTGCCAGTAGCCAATCTGGGGCCAACGTCCTGACTTTC. The chain carries TRBV19 and TRBJ2-6; D is unclear. V was cut by 6 bases and J by 1 base, with 4 bases left in between. CDR1 LNHDA and CDR2 SQIVND come from the germline V gene (reference sequence). The CDR3 totals 13 residues.

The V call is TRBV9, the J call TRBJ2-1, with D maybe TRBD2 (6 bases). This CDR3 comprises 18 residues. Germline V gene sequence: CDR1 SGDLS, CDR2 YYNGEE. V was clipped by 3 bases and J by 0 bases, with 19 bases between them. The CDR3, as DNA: TGTGCCAGCAGCGACCCGGAGGGGTCCGCGAGCTCCTACAATGAGCAGTTCTTC. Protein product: CASSDPEGSASSYNEQFF.

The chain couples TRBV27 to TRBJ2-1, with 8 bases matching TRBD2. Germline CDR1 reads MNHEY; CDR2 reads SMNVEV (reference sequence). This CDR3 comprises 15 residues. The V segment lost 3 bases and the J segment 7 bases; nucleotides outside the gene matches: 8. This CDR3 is CASSFDGRAGNEQFF. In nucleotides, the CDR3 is TGTGCCAGCAGTTTTGACGGGAGGGCCGGGAATGAGCAGTTCTTC.